The 3 T cell receptor beta chains presented below share a single source sample, sequenced in a study of blood T cell repertoires in COVID-19. The repertoire was sequenced with immunoSEQ multiplex PCR; TCRdb's copy has only in-frame clones and lacks some. The table has approximately 210,000 clones, approximately 82% seen once. Source material: PBMCs or T cells enriched from blood (not recorded which). Source of these receptors: a man in his forties who had recovered from COVID-19.

This clone was observed a handful of times. The chain couples TRBV7-3 to TRBJ2-3, with 13 bases fitting TRBD2. Trimming took 5 bases from V and 8 from J; bases not matched to a gene: 4. CDR1 and CDR2 from the germline V gene are SGHTA and FQGTGA. The CDR3 consists of 14 residues. This chain's CDR3 is CASSAGTSGTTQYF. The CDR3 DNA sequence: TGTGCCAGCAGCGCCGGGACTAGCGGGACTACGCAGTATTTT. Full variable domain (rest looked up from reference TRBV7-3 and TRBJ2-3): GAGVSQTPSNKVTEKGKYVELRCDPISGHTALYWYRQSLGQGPEFLIYFQGTGAADDSGLPNDRFFAVRPEGSVSTLKIQRTERGDSAVYLCASSAGTSGTTQYFGPGTRLTVL.

This clone was recorded only once. The gene calls are TRBV14 and TRBJ2-7; the D gene is possibly TRBD2 (6 bases). V lost 0 bases to trimming and J lost 3 bases, with 12 bases between them. The CDR3 spans 15 residues. Germline lookup yields CDR1 SGHDN and CDR2 FVKESK. The CDR3 DNA sequence: TGTGCCAGCAGCCAAGATTATGGGGGGAACTACGAGCAGTACTTC. It specifies CASSQDYGGNYEQYF.

The chain recombines TRBV9 with TRBJ1-4; 8 bases are a match to TRBD1. V shed 3 bases, J shed 6 bases, and the junction held 10 bases outside the gene matches. This CDR3 has 16 amino acids. In germline, CDR1 is SGDLS, CDR2 YYNGEE. CDR3 sequence: CASSAGQAPGYEKLFF. In nucleotides, the CDR3 is TGTGCCAGCAGCGCGGGACAGGCCCCTGGTTATGAAAAACTGTTTTTT.